This paragraph reports one T cell receptor beta chain. This specimen comes from a study of PD-L1 blockade in urothelial cancer. As for time point: peripheral blood 6 weeks after treatment start. TCRdb's copy holds only in-frame clones and misses some; the assay was immunoSEQ multiplex PCR. There are tens of thousands of clones in the sample; 91% occur only once, and approximately 7.9% lies in the top ten. Germline V gives CDR1 KGHSH, CDR2 LQKENI. Losses at the gene ends were 5 bases for V and 2 bases for J; bases not matched to a gene: 4. The CDR3 totals 15 residues. The chain uses TRBV18 and TRBJ2-2; TRBD1 matches 8 bases. Sequenced material: PBMCs, taken around atezolizumab (anti-PD-L1) treatment. The TCR comes from a man aged 70-80 years with urothelial cancer. The CDR3 nucleotides are TGTGCCAGCTCAACTGGACAGGGAAACACCGGGGAGCTGTTTTTT. Translated: CASSTGQGNTGELFF.